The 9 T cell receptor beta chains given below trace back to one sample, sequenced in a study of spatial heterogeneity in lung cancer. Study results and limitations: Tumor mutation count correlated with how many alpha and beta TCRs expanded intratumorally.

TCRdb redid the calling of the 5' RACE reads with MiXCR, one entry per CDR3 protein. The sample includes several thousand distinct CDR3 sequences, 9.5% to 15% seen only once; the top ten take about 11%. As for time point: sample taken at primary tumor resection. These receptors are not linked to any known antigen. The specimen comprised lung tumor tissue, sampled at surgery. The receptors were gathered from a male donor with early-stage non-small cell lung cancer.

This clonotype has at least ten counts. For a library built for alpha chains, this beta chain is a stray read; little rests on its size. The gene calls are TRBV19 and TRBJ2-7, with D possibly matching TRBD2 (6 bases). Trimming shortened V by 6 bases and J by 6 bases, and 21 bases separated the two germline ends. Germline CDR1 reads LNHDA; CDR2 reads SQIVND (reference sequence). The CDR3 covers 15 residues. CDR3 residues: CASSPLEGTTREQYF. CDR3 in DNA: TGTGCCAGTAGCCCCTTGGAGGGGACGACTCGCGAGCAGTACTTC.

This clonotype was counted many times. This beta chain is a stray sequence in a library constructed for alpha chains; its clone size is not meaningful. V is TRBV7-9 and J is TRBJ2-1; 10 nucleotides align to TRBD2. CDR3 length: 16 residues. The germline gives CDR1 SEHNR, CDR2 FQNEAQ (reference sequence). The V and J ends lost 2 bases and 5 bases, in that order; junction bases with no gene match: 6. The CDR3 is CASSLSLAGGHNEQFF. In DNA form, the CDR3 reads TGTGCCAGCAGCTTAAGTTTAGCGGGAGGTCACAATGAGCAGTTCTTC.

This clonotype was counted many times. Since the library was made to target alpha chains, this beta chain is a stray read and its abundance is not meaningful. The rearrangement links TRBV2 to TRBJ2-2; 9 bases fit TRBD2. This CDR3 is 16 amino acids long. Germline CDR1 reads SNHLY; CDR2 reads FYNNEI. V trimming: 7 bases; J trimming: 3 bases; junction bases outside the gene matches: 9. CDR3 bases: TGTGCCAGCACTGAGGAGGTAGCGGGAGACACCGGGGAGCTGTTTTTT. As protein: CASTEEVAGDTGELFF.

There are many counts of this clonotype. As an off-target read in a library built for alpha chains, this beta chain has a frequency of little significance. The CDR3 nucleotides read TGCAGCGTTGAAGTGGAACCAGGAGAGACCCAGTACTTC. It yields the protein CSVEVEPGETQYF. V gene TRBV29-1 combines with J gene TRBJ2-5; D is uncertain. V lost 1 base and J lost 4, with 10 bases in between. The CDR3 is 13 residues long. Germline V lookup: CDR1 SQVTM, CDR2 ANQGSEA.

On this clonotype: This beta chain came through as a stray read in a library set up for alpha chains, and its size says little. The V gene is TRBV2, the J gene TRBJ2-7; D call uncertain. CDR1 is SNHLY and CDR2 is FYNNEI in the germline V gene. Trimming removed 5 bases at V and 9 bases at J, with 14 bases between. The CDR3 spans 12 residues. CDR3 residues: CASSTLTSGQYF. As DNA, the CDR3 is TGTGCCAGCAGTACCCTAACCTCCGGGCAGTACTTC.

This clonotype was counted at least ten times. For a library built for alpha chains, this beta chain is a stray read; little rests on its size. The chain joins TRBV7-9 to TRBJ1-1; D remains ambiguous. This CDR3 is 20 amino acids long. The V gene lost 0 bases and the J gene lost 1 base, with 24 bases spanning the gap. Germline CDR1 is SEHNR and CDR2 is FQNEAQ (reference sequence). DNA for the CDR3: TGTGCCAGCAGCTTAGCGAGGTTTGGGGATAGGGTTTGTGGGAACACTGAAGCTTTCTTT. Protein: CASSLARFGDRVCGNTEAFF. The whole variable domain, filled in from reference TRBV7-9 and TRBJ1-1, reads DTGVSQNPRHKITKRGQNVTFRCDPISEHNRLYWYRQTLGQGPEFLTYFQNEAQLEKSRLLSDRFSAERPKGSFSTLEIQRTEQGDSAMYLCASSLARFGDRVCGNTEAFFGQGTRLTVV.

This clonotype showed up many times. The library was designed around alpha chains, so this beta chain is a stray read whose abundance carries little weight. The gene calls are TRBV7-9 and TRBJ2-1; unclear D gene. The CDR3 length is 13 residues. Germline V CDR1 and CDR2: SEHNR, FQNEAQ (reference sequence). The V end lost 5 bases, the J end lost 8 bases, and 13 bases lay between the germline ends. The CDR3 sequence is CASSGLGLYEQFF. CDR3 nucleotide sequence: TGTGCCAGCAGCGGTCTAGGGTTGTATGAGCAGTTCTTC.

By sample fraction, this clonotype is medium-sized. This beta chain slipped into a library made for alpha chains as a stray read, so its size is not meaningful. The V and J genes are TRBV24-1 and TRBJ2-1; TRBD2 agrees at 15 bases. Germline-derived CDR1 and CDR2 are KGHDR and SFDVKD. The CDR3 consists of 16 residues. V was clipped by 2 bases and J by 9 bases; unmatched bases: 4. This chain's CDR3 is CATSDWTSGRAIEQFF. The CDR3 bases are TGTGCCACCAGTGATTGGACTAGCGGGAGGGCCATTGAGCAGTTCTTC.

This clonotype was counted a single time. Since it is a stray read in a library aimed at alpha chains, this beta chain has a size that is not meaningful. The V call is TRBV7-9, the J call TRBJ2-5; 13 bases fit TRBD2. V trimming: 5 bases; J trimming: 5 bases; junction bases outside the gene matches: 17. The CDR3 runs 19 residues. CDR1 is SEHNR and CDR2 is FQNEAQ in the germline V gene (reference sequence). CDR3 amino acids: CASSHSRTSGSASGETQYF. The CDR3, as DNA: TGTGCCAGCAGCCACTCTCGGACTAGCGGGAGTGCATCAGGGGAGACCCAGTACTTC.